The rows below give T cell receptor beta chains drawn from one sample of a study of blood T cell repertoires in COVID-19. Measured with immunoSEQ multiplex PCR; TCRdb has only the in-frame clones, and not every one. The sample shows hundreds of thousands of clones, 83% of them seen only once. The sequenced sample was peripheral blood. The receptor source for this set is a woman in her thirties with COVID-19, enrolled during active disease. The CDR3 runs from the conserved cysteine through the conserved F or W. The order of the fields is V gene, D gene, clone size, J gene, CDR3 DNA, CDR3 protein. The D gene is left open where the match is weak. Some rows mark clone size as missing; the rest say once, few, many or name a class of expanded clone.

v_call: TRBV5-5
d_call: TRBD1
clone_size: few
j_call: TRBJ1-2
cdr3_nt: TGTGCCAGCAGCCCTACGGGACAGAACTATGGCTACACCTTC
cdr3_aa: CASSPTGQNYGYTF

v_call: TRBV5-6
d_call: TRBD2
clone_size: .
j_call: TRBJ2-4
cdr3_nt: TGTGCCAGCAGTAGGAGGGCTAGCGGGGACTATATTCAGTACTTC
cdr3_aa: CASSRRASGDYIQYF

v_call: TRBV5-1
d_call: TRBD2
clone_size: .
j_call: TRBJ2-3
cdr3_nt: TGCGCCAGCAGCTCTGGACTAGCGGGGACGGTGGATACGCAGTATTTT
cdr3_aa: CASSSGLAGTVDTQYF

v_call: TRBV4-3
d_call: .
clone_size: .
j_call: TRBJ2-5
cdr3_nt: TGCGCCAGCAGCCAAGATAGTCCGGGAAGCAGGGAGACCCAGTACTTC
cdr3_aa: CASSQDSPGSRETQYF

v_call: TRBV2
d_call: TRBD2
clone_size: .
j_call: TRBJ2-7
cdr3_nt: TGTGCCAGCAGTGATGCGGGGGATTCCTACGAGCAGTACTTC
cdr3_aa: CASSDAGDSYEQYF

v_call: TRBV10-3
d_call: TRBD1
clone_size: few
j_call: TRBJ2-7
cdr3_nt: TGTGCCATCACCGCGGGACAGGGTGGCGAGCAGTACTTC
cdr3_aa: CAITAGQGGEQYF

v_call: TRBV7-2
d_call: .
clone_size: .
j_call: TRBJ2-3
cdr3_nt: TGTGCCAGCAGCTTTGGGGGGGCCCGCACAGATACGCAGTATTTT
cdr3_aa: CASSFGGARTDTQYF

v_call: TRBV27
d_call: .
clone_size: .
j_call: TRBJ2-6
cdr3_nt: TGTGCCAGCAGTTTATACAGTACGAGACCCTCTGGGGCCAACGTCCTGACTTTC
cdr3_aa: CASSLYSTRPSGANVLTF

v_call: TRBV4-3
d_call: .
clone_size: .
j_call: TRBJ2-3
cdr3_nt: TGCGCCAGCAGCCAAGATGTCAGAACAGATACGCAGTATTTT
cdr3_aa: CASSQDVRTDTQYF

v_call: TRBV4-3
d_call: .
clone_size: .
j_call: TRBJ1-1
cdr3_nt: TGCGCCAGCAGCCAAGAACGAGGGTTTTGGGCTTTCTTT
cdr3_aa: CASSQERGFWAFF

v_call: TRBV5-1
d_call: .
clone_size: once
j_call: TRBJ1-1
cdr3_nt: TGCGCCAGCAGTTTTGGGTACGGGAGGAACACTGAAGCTTTCTTT
cdr3_aa: CASSFGYGRNTEAFF

v_call: TRBV6-5
d_call: .
clone_size: once
j_call: TRBJ1-3
cdr3_nt: TGTGCCAGCAGTTCCTATCGACAGTCAACTGGAAACACCATATATTTT
cdr3_aa: CASSSYRQSTGNTIYF

v_call: TRBV7-2
d_call: .
clone_size: .
j_call: TRBJ2-7
cdr3_nt: TGTGCCAGCAGCTACGTTGCTCAAGGGGTCTACGAGCAGTACTTC
cdr3_aa: CASSYVAQGVYEQYF

v_call: TRBV2
d_call: .
clone_size: once
j_call: TRBJ2-7
cdr3_nt: TGTGCCAGCAGGCTAGTACCGAACGAGCAGTACTTC
cdr3_aa: CASRLVPNEQYF

v_call: TRBV15
d_call: .
clone_size: few
j_call: TRBJ2-7
cdr3_nt: TGTGCCACCAGCAGACCCGTCGGAGGGATCTACGAGCAGTACTTC
cdr3_aa: CATSRPVGGIYEQYF

v_call: TRBV6-2/TRBV6-3
d_call: .
clone_size: once
j_call: TRBJ1-5
cdr3_nt: TGTGCCAGCAGTCACGGTCAGCCCCAGCATTTT
cdr3_aa: CASSHGQPQHF

v_call: TRBV5-1
d_call: TRBD2
clone_size: .
j_call: TRBJ2-5
cdr3_nt: TGCGCCAGCAGCTTGGGGCTAGCGGGGGGTTGGCAAGAGACCCAGTACTTC
cdr3_aa: CASSLGLAGGWQETQYF

v_call: TRBV7-2
d_call: .
clone_size: .
j_call: TRBJ1-1
cdr3_nt: TGTGCCAGCAGCTTAGTTACAGGGCCGAACACTGAAGCTTTCTTT
cdr3_aa: CASSLVTGPNTEAFF

v_call: TRBV2
d_call: .
clone_size: .
j_call: TRBJ2-5
cdr3_nt: TGTGCCAGCAGTGTGGGGGGACAGCAAGAAGAGACCCAGTACTTC
cdr3_aa: CASSVGGQQEETQYF

v_call: TRBV7-9
d_call: TRBD1
clone_size: few
j_call: TRBJ1-6
cdr3_nt: TGTGCCAGCAGCCCCTGGACAGGGGGGAATTCACCCCTCCACTTT
cdr3_aa: CASSPWTGGNSPLHF

v_call: TRBV7-3
d_call: TRBD2
clone_size: many
j_call: TRBJ2-3
cdr3_nt: TGTGCCAGCAGCGTAGCTAGCGGGGGGGCCCCAGATACGCAGTATTTT
cdr3_aa: CASSVASGGAPDTQYF

v_call: TRBV18
d_call: TRBD1
clone_size: .
j_call: TRBJ1-6
cdr3_nt: TGTGCCAGCTCACCAGGGTGGGACAGAGGCTCACCCCTCCACTTT
cdr3_aa: CASSPGWDRGSPLHF

v_call: TRBV9
d_call: .
clone_size: .
j_call: TRBJ1-1
cdr3_nt: TGTGCCAGCAGCGTAGCGGGATCGAACACTGAAGCTTTCTTT
cdr3_aa: CASSVAGSNTEAFF

v_call: TRBV6-5
d_call: .
clone_size: .
j_call: TRBJ2-5
cdr3_nt: TGTGCCAGCAGTTCTAGAGAGACCCAGTACTTC
cdr3_aa: CASSSRETQYF

v_call: TRBV7-3
d_call: TRBD2
clone_size: .
j_call: TRBJ2-1
cdr3_nt: TGTGCCAGCAGCTTAACAGCGGGGAGGTCCTACAATGAGCAGTTCTTC
cdr3_aa: CASSLTAGRSYNEQFF

v_call: TRBV9
d_call: TRBD1
clone_size: .
j_call: TRBJ2-1
cdr3_nt: TGTGCCAGCAGCCAAGGGAGTACAGGGGGCGCGATCGGCAATGAGCAGTTCTTC
cdr3_aa: CASSQGSTGGAIGNEQFF

v_call: TRBV28
d_call: .
clone_size: .
j_call: TRBJ2-7
cdr3_nt: TGTGCCAGCAGTTTAGCCAGGGGCGAGCAGTACTTC
cdr3_aa: CASSLARGEQYF

v_call: TRBV3-1/TRBV3-2
d_call: .
clone_size: .
j_call: TRBJ2-7
cdr3_nt: TGTGCCAGCAGCCTAAGTCGGGGCTACGAGCAGTACTTC
cdr3_aa: CASSLSRGYEQYF

v_call: TRBV30
d_call: .
clone_size: .
j_call: TRBJ2-3
cdr3_nt: TGTGCCCGAAGGAGGGGTGTCACAGATACGCAGTATTTT
cdr3_aa: CARRRGVTDTQYF

v_call: TRBV6-5
d_call: TRBD2
clone_size: .
j_call: TRBJ2-1
cdr3_nt: TGTGCCAGCAGTTTCCTTAGCGGGGCCCTCTACAATGAGCAGTTCTTC
cdr3_aa: CASSFLSGALYNEQFF

v_call: TRBV4-3
d_call: .
clone_size: .
j_call: TRBJ2-7
cdr3_nt: TGCGCCAGCAGCCAGGGGAGCTCCTACGAGCAGTACTTC
cdr3_aa: CASSQGSSYEQYF

v_call: TRBV6-6
d_call: .
clone_size: many
j_call: TRBJ2-2
cdr3_nt: TGTGCCAGCAGTCCCTCACTAGGGGGGGAGCTGTTTTTT
cdr3_aa: CASSPSLGGELFF

v_call: TRBV28
d_call: .
clone_size: .
j_call: TRBJ1-3
cdr3_nt: TGTGCCAGCACCCCACGGTACTCTGGAAACACCATATATTTT
cdr3_aa: CASTPRYSGNTIYF

v_call: TRBV9
d_call: .
clone_size: .
j_call: TRBJ2-7
cdr3_nt: TGTGCCAGCAGCGGAGGGGGCGAGCAGTACTTC
cdr3_aa: CASSGGGEQYF

v_call: TRBV29-1
d_call: .
clone_size: .
j_call: TRBJ1-2
cdr3_nt: TGCAGCGTCTGGGATAGGGGGAAAAACTATGGCTACACCTTC
cdr3_aa: CSVWDRGKNYGYTF

v_call: TRBV30
d_call: .
clone_size: .
j_call: TRBJ1-1
cdr3_nt: TGTGCCTGGACCCCAATACTTGAAGCTTTCTTT
cdr3_aa: CAWTPILEAFF

v_call: TRBV24-1
d_call: .
clone_size: .
j_call: TRBJ2-1
cdr3_nt: TGTGCCACCAGTGATTTGGGAGGGCCGGGGGATAGAAATGAGCAGTTCTTC
cdr3_aa: CATSDLGGPGDRNEQFF

v_call: TRBV7-2
d_call: .
clone_size: .
j_call: TRBJ1-2
cdr3_nt: TGTGCCAGCAGCTTAGTTTCGGGCAGGGGAGGGGAAGGCTACACCTTC
cdr3_aa: CASSLVSGRGGEGYTF

v_call: TRBV9
d_call: .
clone_size: .
j_call: TRBJ2-3
cdr3_nt: TGTGCCAGCAGCCAGGACTTCTCGCCTAGCACAGATACGCAGTATTTT
cdr3_aa: CASSQDFSPSTDTQYF

v_call: TRBV4-3
d_call: TRBD2
clone_size: .
j_call: TRBJ2-3
cdr3_nt: TGCGCCAGCAGCCAGACTAGCGGGAGAGGAGATACGCAGTATTTT
cdr3_aa: CASSQTSGRGDTQYF

v_call: TRBV9
d_call: .
clone_size: .
j_call: TRBJ2-3
cdr3_nt: TGTGCCAGCAGCTTCACGTCTGGGGGCCGCACAGATACGCAGTATTTT
cdr3_aa: CASSFTSGGRTDTQYF

v_call: TRBV14
d_call: TRBD2
clone_size: .
j_call: TRBJ2-1
cdr3_nt: TGTGCCAGCAGCCTGCTGGCTAGCGGGAGTAATGAGCAGTTCTTC
cdr3_aa: CASSLLASGSNEQFF

v_call: TRBV3-1/TRBV3-2
d_call: .
clone_size: .
j_call: TRBJ1-4
cdr3_nt: TGTGCCAGCCGGCAGGGTGGTGAAAAACTGTTTTTT
cdr3_aa: CASRQGGEKLFF

v_call: TRBV5-1
d_call: .
clone_size: .
j_call: TRBJ1-1
cdr3_nt: TGCGCCAGCAGTCTGGGAGCCCACGTTGAAGCTTTCTTT
cdr3_aa: CASSLGAHVEAFF

v_call: TRBV7-8
d_call: .
clone_size: .
j_call: TRBJ1-1
cdr3_nt: TGTGCCAGCAGGTACTATAACACTGAAGCTTTCTTT
cdr3_aa: CASRYYNTEAFF

v_call: TRBV19
d_call: TRBD1
clone_size: .
j_call: TRBJ2-3
cdr3_nt: TGTGCCAGTAGTTTTACAGGGGGGAGCACAGATACGCAGTATTTT
cdr3_aa: CASSFTGGSTDTQYF

v_call: TRBV3-1/TRBV3-2
d_call: .
clone_size: .
j_call: TRBJ1-2
cdr3_nt: TGTGCCAGCAGCCAAGGCCCAGGGGACACCCCGGTTAATCGTGGCTACACCTTC
cdr3_aa: CASSQGPGDTPVNRGYTF

v_call: TRBV11-3
d_call: .
clone_size: .
j_call: TRBJ2-5
cdr3_nt: TGTGCCAGCAGGGAACCTAGGGGGGGGGAGACCCAGTACTTC
cdr3_aa: CASREPRGGETQYF

v_call: TRBV7-3
d_call: TRBD1
clone_size: .
j_call: TRBJ2-7
cdr3_nt: TGTGCCAGCAGCTTAAACAGGGGTTACGAGCAGTACTTC
cdr3_aa: CASSLNRGYEQYF

v_call: TRBV7-9
d_call: TRBD1
clone_size: .
j_call: TRBJ2-3
cdr3_nt: TGTGCCAGCATGCTCCTTGGGACAGCCGCTCCGAGCACAGATACGCAGTATTTT
cdr3_aa: CASMLLGTAAPSTDTQYF

v_call: TRBV4-3
d_call: .
clone_size: few
j_call: TRBJ1-6
cdr3_nt: TGCGCCAGCAGCCAAGATCGTCGGGGGGCCGCCTCACCCCTCCACTTT
cdr3_aa: CASSQDRRGAASPLHF

v_call: TRBV7-8
d_call: .
clone_size: .
j_call: TRBJ1-5
cdr3_nt: TGTGCCAGCAGCTTGGGGCAGAACAATCAGCCCCAGCATTTT
cdr3_aa: CASSLGQNNQPQHF

v_call: TRBV2
d_call: .
clone_size: .
j_call: TRBJ2-5
cdr3_nt: TGTGCCAGCAGTGGGGGCCCAGAGACCCAGTACTTC
cdr3_aa: CASSGGPETQYF

v_call: TRBV30
d_call: TRBD1
clone_size: .
j_call: TRBJ1-4
cdr3_nt: TGTGCCTGGAGTGTTGGACAGGGGGTTGAAAAACTGTTTTTT
cdr3_aa: CAWSVGQGVEKLFF

v_call: TRBV5-1
d_call: .
clone_size: .
j_call: TRBJ2-3
cdr3_nt: TGCGCCAGCAGCCAGACTCCCGAGGGAGCAGATACGCAGTATTTT
cdr3_aa: CASSQTPEGADTQYF